This passage covers 9 T cell receptor beta chains from one sample sequenced in a study of T cell changes during pregnancy in multiple sclerosis. Data came from immunoSEQ multiplex PCR; TCRdb stores just in-frame clones and leaves some out. The sample records around 42,000 clones, approximately 89% being singletons. Here the sequenced sample was peripheral blood, taken in the first trimester of pregnancy. Receptors were obtained from a female donor in good health, enrolled as a control in a pregnancy study.

This clone has just one count. The gene calls are TRBV19 and TRBJ1-2, with D possibly being TRBD1 (6 bases). Germline V lookup: CDR1 LNHDA, CDR2 SQIVND (reference sequence). The CDR3 contains 16 residues. V was cut by 2 bases and J by 4 bases, with 17 bases left in between. The CDR3 loop is CASSIIGTRDTYGYTF. The CDR3 nucleotides are TGTGCCAGTAGTATAATAGGGACCAGGGACACCTATGGCTACACCTTC.

This chain connects TRBV5-4 to TRBJ1-4; D uncertain. Per germline, CDR1 SGHNT and CDR2 YYREEE (reference sequence). This CDR3 has 15 residues. With 4 bases removed from V and 8 bases from J, the gap between germline ends came to 18 bases. CDR3 protein: CASSQALGGGEKLFF. The DNA for the CDR3 is TGTGCCAGCAGCCAGGCTCTGGGAGGAGGCGAAAAACTGTTTTTT. Looking up the rest from reference TRBV5-4 and TRBJ1-4 gives the full variable domain: ETGVTQSPTHLIKTRGQQVTLRCSSQSGHNTVSWYQQALGQGPQFIFQYYREEENGRGNFPPRFSGLQFPNYSSELNVNALELDDSALYLCASSQALGGGEKLFFGSGTQLSVL.

CDR3 amino acids: CASTPSGLSYNEQFF. The CDR3 nucleotides are TGTGCCAGCACCCCTAGTGGTTTATCCTACAATGAGCAGTTCTTC. V usage is TRBV6-6 and J usage is TRBJ2-1; D gene unclear. CDR1 and CDR2 (germline): MNHNY, SVGAGI (reference sequence). Trimming stripped 7 bases from V and 1 base from J, with 14 bases between. This CDR3 is built from 15 residues.

The rearrangement joins TRBV10-3 to TRBJ1-2; the D gene is possibly TRBD1 (6 bases). Between the trimmed V and J ends, which lost 0 bases and 8 bases, there was a span of 22 bases. CDR1 and CDR2 (germline): ENHRY, SYGVKD. The CDR3 extends over 17 amino acids. The chain's CDR3 is CAISESRTEGIRGGYTF. CDR3 DNA: TGTGCCATCAGTGAGTCACGGACAGAGGGGATCCGGGGCGGCTACACCTTC.

V is TRBV6-5 and J is TRBJ1-6; a possible D gene is TRBD1 (6 bases). The germline gives CDR1 MNHEY, CDR2 SVGAGI. V was shortened by 2 bases and J by 7 bases, with 9 bases between the two germline ends. The length of the CDR3 is 14 residues. CDR3 residues: CASSYTGINSPLHF. The CDR3 DNA is TGTGCCAGCAGTTACACAGGGATAAATTCACCCCTCCACTTT.

CDR3 region: CASRVAGGTDTQYF. The CDR3 bases are TGTGCCAGCAGGGTAGCGGGGGGCACAGATACGCAGTATTTT. The J gene is TRBJ2-3, the V gene TRBV2; 9 positions agree with TRBD2. CDR3 length: 14 amino acids. Germline V gene lookup returns CDR1 SNHLY and CDR2 FYNNEI. J lost 1 base, V lost 6 bases, and 2 bases had no gene match. Drawing the rest from reference TRBV2 and TRBJ2-3, the complete variable domain is EPEVTQTPSHQVTQMGQEVILRCVPISNHLYFYWYRQILGQKVEFLVSFYNNEISEKSEIFDDQFSVERPDGSNFTLKIRSTKLEDSAMYFCASRVAGGTDTQYFGPGTRLTVL.

CDR3 protein: CASSYLGGVQETQYF. CDR3 nucleotides: TGTGCCAGCAGTTACCTGGGGGGGGTCCAAGAGACCCAGTACTTC. This rearrangement joins TRBV6-6 to TRBJ2-5, with 7 positions matching TRBD2. The germline V gene has CDR1 MNHNY and CDR2 SVGAGI (reference sequence). This CDR3 comprises 15 residues. V lost 2 bases and J lost 1; bases outside the gene matches: 4.

The chain recombines TRBV29-1 with TRBJ2-2; 8 nucleotides line up with TRBD2. V lost 6 bases and J lost 1; bases outside the gene matches: 4. Germline assignment: CDR1 SQVTM and CDR2 ANQGSEA. The CDR3 sequence is 14 residues long. In DNA form, the CDR3 reads TGCAGCGTGAAAGGGACTAGGAACACCGGGGAGCTGTTTTTT. It is translated as CSVKGTRNTGELFF.

The rearrangement links TRBV7-8 to TRBJ2-1; D may be TRBD1 (6 bases). The V end was cut by 5 bases, the J end by 14 bases, with 16 bases between. The length of the CDR3 is 12 residues. From germline, CDR1 is SGHVS and CDR2 FQNEAQ. CDR3 protein: CASSANRVNEFF. The CDR3 coding sequence is TGTGCCAGCAGCGCTAACAGGGTCAACGAGTTCTTC.